These 6 T cell receptor beta chains originate from one sample sequenced in a study of shared clonotypes between healthy human individuals. The table came from immunoSEQ multiplex PCR; TCRdb's copy has only in-frame clones and leaves some out. The sample lists about 710,000 clones, 60% to 75% occurring once. The specimen was memory CD4+ T cells sorted from blood. The subset was: CD45RA-negative fraction. These receptors were taken from a woman in her twenties or thirties in good health.

The chain recombines TRBV5-1 with TRBJ2-1; D could derive from TRBD1 or TRBD2 (5 bases each). The CDR3 runs to 12 residues. Looked up from germline, CDR1 is SGHRS and CDR2 is YFSETQ. Trimming removed 4 bases from V and 12 bases from J, with 14 bases in between. CDR3 residues: CASSEQGETQFF. The CDR3 DNA reads as TGCGCCAGCAGCGAGCAGGGAGAAACGCAGTTCTTC.

This chain joins TRBV5-1 and TRBJ2-3; 10 bases match TRBD2. J was trimmed by 4 bases and V by 5 bases; bases with no gene match: 4. Germline values: CDR1 SGHRS, CDR2 YFSETQ. This CDR3 is built from 14 residues. The CDR3 bases are TGCGCCAGCAGACTAGCGGGAAGTGCAGATACGCAGTATTTT. This translates into CASRLAGSADTQYF.

There are many counts of this clone. The same CDR3 is also encoded by other DNA sequences in this sample. The chain links TRBV5-1 to TRBJ2-1, with D unclear. Germline V CDR1 and CDR2: SGHRS, YFSETQ. V dropped 4 bases and J dropped 0 bases, with 11 bases sitting between them. This CDR3 has 15 amino acids. CDR3 in DNA: TGCGCCAGCAGCAAGGACCGGAGCTCCTACAATGAGCAGTTCTTC. Amino acid sequence: CASSKDRSSYNEQFF.

The CDR3 spells CASSEQDNEQFF. CDR3 DNA sequence: TGTGCCAGCAGTGAACAGGACAATGAGCAGTTCTTC. The chain carries TRBV2 and TRBJ2-1; D remains ambiguous. Germline CDR1 is SNHLY and CDR2 is FYNNEI. V lost 2 bases and J lost 5, with 4 bases in between. The CDR3 is 12 residues long.

The chain uses TRBV9 and TRBJ2-1; 11 positions match TRBD2. The CDR3 length is 19 residues. Germline V CDR1 and CDR2: SGDLS, YYNGEE. V lost 0 bases and J lost 2; bases outside the gene matches: 10. The CDR3 region has the DNA TGTGCCAGCAGCGTAGGGGTAGCGGGAGGGGGTTTGGCCTACAATGAGCAGTTCTTC. It codes for CASSVGVAGGGLAYNEQFF.

In the case of this clone: This clone may be a read error of a much larger clone one base away. V usage is TRBV6-4 and J usage is TRBJ2-2; possible D gene TRBD1, 5 bases. Germline CDR1 reads MRHNA; CDR2 reads SNTAGT. V dropped 3 bases and J dropped 4 bases, with 6 bases sitting between them. The CDR3 is 13 residues long. The CDR3 loop reads CASSEGVTGELFF. The CDR3 DNA is TGTGCCAGCAGTGAAGGGGTCACCGGGGAGCTGTTTTTT.